Each of the 3 T cell receptor beta chains below was sequenced from the same sample in a study of T cell responses to AZD1222 COVID-19 vaccine. TCRdb keeps only in-frame clones here, not all; method: immunoSEQ multiplex PCR. The table lists 95,000 or so clones, more than 70% of them singletons, with 2.8% in the top ten. The starting material was peripheral blood, obtained on day 0 of AZD1222 vaccination. These receptors were collected from an adult in good health.

A word on this clone: Other DNA sequences in the same sample also yield this CDR3. This sequence joins TRBV6-2 or TRBV6-3 and TRBJ2-1; no definite D call. The CDR3 loop spans 15 amino acids. V shed 0 bases and J shed 0 bases, with 6 bases lying between them. Germline CDR1 and CDR2: MNHEY and SVGEGT. The CDR3 nucleotides are TGTGCCAGCAGTTACTCGACTGGCTCCTACAATGAGCAGTTCTTC. This codes for CASSYSTGSYNEQFF.

The genes are TRBV10-2 and TRBJ2-7; 7 bases agree with TRBD2. The CDR3 contains 13 residues. After removal of 4 bases from V and 4 bases from J, the junction contained 4 bases not matched to a gene. CDR1 WSHSY and CDR2 SAAADI come from the germline V gene. The CDR3 coding sequence is TGCGCCAGCAGTGGTACTAGCGCGTACGAGCAGTACTTC. Encoded protein: CASSGTSAYEQYF.

The V and J genes are TRBV29-1 and TRBJ2-3; D is perhaps TRBD1 (6 bases). CDR1 SQVTM and CDR2 ANQGSEA come from the germline V gene. Trimming cost V 7 bases and J 2 bases, with 16 bases left between them. The CDR3 is 14 amino acids. CDR3 protein: CSAHKTGLTDTQYF. The CDR3 DNA is TGCAGCGCTCATAAGACAGGACTCACAGATACGCAGTATTTT.